This T cell receptor beta chain was profiled in a study of shared clonotypes between healthy human individuals. On the study more broadly: Aged 18 to 49, the donors were a couple of women and a few men. Per donor, three plates held CD4 naive cells, three held CD4 memory, two held CD8 naive and one held CD8 memory.

Sequenced by immunoSEQ multiplex PCR; TCRdb stores in-frame clones only, minus some. The data hold millions of clones, with around 95% observed a single time. In regard to this clone: Other DNA sequences from this sample encode an identical CDR3 as well.

The CDR3 covers 11 residues. V was pared by 9 bases and J by 3 bases, with 9 bases between. Germline CDR1 reads MNHNS; CDR2 reads SASEGT. The sequenced sample consisted of naive CD4+ T cells sorted from blood. Noted subset: CD45RA+ positively selected. The chain links TRBV6-1 to TRBJ2-7; D is perhaps TRBD2 (5 bases). This receptor was identified in a man aged 18 to 30 in good health. CDR3 amino acids: CASSEGYEQYF. The CDR3 DNA is TGTGCCAGTTCAGAGGGCTACGAGCAGTACTTC.